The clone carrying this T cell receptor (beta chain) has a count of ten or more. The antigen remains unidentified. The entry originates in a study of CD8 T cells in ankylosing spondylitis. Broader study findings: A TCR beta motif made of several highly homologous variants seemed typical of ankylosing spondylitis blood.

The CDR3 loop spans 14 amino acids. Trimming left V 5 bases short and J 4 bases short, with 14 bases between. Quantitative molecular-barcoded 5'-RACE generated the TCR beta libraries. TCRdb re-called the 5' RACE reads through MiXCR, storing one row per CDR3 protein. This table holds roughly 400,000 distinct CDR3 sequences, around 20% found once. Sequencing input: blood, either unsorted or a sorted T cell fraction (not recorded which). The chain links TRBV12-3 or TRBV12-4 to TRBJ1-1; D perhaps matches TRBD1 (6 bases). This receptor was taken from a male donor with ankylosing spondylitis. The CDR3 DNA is TGTGCCAGCAGTCGGGTGTGGGGGCCCACTGAAGCTTTCTTT. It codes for CASSRVWGPTEAFF.